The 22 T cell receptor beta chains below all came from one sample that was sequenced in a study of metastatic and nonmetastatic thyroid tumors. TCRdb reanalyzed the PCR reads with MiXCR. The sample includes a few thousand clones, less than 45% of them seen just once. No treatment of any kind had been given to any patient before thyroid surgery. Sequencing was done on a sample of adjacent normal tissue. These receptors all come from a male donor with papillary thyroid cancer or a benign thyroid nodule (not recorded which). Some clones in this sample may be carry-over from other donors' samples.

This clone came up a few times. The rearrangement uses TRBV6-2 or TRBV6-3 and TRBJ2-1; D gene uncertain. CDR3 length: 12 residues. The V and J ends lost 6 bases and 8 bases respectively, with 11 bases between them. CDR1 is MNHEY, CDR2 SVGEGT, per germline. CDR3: CASSDTVDEQFF. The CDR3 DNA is TGTGCCAGCAGCGACACGGTGGATGAGCAGTTCTTC.

The CDR3 sequence: CASSPTAGKAHEQYF. CDR3 sequence (DNA): TGTGCCAGCAGCCCAACAGCGGGGAAGGCCCACGAGCAGTACTTC. The V call is TRBV7-6, the J call TRBJ2-7, with TRBD2 matching 7 bases. With V trimmed by 5 bases and J by 5 bases, 12 bases remained unmatched. Germline lookup yields CDR1 SGHVS and CDR2 FNYEAQ. This CDR3 has 15 amino acids.

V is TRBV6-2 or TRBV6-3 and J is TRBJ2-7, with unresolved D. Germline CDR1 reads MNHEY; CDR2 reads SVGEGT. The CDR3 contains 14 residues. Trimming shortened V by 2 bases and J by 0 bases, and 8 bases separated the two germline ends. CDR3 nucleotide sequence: TGTGCCAGCAGTTACGGCGAGATCTCCTACGAGCAGTACTTC. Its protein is CASSYGEISYEQYF.

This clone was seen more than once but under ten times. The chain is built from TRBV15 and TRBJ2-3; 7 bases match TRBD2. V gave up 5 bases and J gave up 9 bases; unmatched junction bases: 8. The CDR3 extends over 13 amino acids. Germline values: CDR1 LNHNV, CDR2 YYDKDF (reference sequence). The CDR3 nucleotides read TGTGCCACCAGCCGGAGTGGGAGGGAGACGCAGTATTTT. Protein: CATSRSGRETQYF.

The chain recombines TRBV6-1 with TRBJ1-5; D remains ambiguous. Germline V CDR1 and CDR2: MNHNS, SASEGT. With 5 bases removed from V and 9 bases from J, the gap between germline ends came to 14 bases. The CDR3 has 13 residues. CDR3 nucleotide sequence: TGTGCCAGCAGTCCCGCCCGTCCAGGGCCCCAGCATTTT. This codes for CASSPARPGPQHF.

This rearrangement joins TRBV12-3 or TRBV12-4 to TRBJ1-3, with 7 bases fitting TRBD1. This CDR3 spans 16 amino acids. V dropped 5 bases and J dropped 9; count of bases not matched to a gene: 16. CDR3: CASSPRGDRALFTIYF. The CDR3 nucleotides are TGTGCCAGCAGTCCAAGGGGGGACAGAGCCCTTTTCACCATATATTTT.

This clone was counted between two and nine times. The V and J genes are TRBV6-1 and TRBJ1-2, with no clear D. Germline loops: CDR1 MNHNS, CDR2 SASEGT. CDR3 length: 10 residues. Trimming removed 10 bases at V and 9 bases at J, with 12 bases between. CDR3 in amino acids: CATEVRSYTF. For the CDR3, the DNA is TGTGCCACCGAAGTAAGGAGCTACACCTTC.

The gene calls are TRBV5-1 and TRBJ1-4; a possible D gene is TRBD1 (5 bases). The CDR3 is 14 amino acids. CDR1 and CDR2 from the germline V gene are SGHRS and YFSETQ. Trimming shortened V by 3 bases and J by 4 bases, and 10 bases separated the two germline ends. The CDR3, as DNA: TGCGCCAGCAGCTCAGGGTCCGGTAATGAAAAACTGTTTTTT. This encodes CASSSGSGNEKLFF.

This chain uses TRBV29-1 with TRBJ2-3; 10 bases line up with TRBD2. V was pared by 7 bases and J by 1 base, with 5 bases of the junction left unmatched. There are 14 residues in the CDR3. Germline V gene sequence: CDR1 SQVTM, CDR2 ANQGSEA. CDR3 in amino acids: CSAWGTSGTDTQYF. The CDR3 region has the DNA TGCAGCGCCTGGGGGACTAGCGGCACAGATACGCAGTATTTT.

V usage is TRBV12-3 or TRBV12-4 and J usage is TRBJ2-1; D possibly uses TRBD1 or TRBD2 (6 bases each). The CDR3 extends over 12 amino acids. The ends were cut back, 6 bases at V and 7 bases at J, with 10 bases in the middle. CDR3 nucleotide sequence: TGTGCCAGCAGCCGAGGGGGGAATGAGCAGTTCTTC. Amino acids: CASSRGGNEQFF.

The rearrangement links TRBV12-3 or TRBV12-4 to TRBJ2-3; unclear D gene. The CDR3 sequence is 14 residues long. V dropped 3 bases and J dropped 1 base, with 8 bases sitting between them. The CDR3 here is CASSFTVRTDTQYF. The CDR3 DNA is TGTGCCAGCAGTTTTACGGTACGCACAGATACGCAGTATTTT.

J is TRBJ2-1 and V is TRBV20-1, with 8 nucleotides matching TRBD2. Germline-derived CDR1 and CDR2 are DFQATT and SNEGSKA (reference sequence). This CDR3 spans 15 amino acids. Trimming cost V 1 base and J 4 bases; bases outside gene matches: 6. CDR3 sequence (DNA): TGCAGTGCTAGAGCCATAGCGGGAAAGTACAATGAGCAGTTCTTC. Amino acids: CSARAIAGKYNEQFF.

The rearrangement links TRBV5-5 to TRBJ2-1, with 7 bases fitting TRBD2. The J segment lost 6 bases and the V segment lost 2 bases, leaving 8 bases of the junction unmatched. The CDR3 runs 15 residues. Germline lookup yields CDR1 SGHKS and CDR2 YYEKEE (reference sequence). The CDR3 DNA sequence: TGTGCCAGCAGCTTTTCGCTAGCGGAAGTCAATGAGCAGTTCTTC. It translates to CASSFSLAEVNEQFF. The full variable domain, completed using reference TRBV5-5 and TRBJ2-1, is DAGVTQSPTHLIKTRGQQVTLRCSPISGHKSVSWYQQVLGQGPQFIFQYYEKEERGRGNFPDRFSARQFPNYSSELNVNALLLGDSALYLCASSFSLAEVNEQFFGPGTRLTVL.

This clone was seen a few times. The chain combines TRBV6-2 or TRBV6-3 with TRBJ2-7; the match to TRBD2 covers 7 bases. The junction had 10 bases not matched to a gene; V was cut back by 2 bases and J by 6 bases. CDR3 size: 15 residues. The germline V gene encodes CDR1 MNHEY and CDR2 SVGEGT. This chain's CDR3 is CASSYAPKTSSEQYF. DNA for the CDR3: TGTGCCAGCAGTTACGCCCCAAAGACTAGCAGCGAGCAGTACTTC.

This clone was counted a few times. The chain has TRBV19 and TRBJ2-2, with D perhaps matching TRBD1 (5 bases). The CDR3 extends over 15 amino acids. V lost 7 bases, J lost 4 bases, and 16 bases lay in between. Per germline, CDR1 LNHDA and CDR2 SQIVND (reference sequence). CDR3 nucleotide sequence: TGTGCCAGTACCACCCTCGGACACTTCACCGGGGAGCTGTTTTTT. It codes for CASTTLGHFTGELFF.

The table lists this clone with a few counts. CDR3 protein: CASSEREGNQPQHF. Written as DNA, the CDR3 is TGTGCCAGCAGTGAAAGGGAGGGGAATCAGCCCCAGCATTTT. The chain employs TRBV6-1 and TRBJ1-5, with a possible D match to TRBD1 (5 bases). CDR3 length: 14 residues. Germline values: CDR1 MNHNS, CDR2 SASEGT. V was cut by 2 bases and J by 4 bases, with 9 bases left in between.

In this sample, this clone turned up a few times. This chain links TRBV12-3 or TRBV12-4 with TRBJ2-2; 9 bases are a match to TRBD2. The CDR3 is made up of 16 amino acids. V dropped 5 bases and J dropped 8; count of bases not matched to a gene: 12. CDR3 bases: TGTGCCAGCAGTCCCGTTAGCGGGAGTGGATCGGGGGAGCTGTTTTTT. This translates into CASSPVSGSGSGELFF.

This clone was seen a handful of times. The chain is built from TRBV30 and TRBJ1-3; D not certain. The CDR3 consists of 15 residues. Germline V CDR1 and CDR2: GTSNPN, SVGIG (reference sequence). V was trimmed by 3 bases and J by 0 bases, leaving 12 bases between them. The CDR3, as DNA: TGTGCCTGGAGAAAAGGCCTCTTCTCTGGAAACACCATATATTTT. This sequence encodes CAWRKGLFSGNTIYF. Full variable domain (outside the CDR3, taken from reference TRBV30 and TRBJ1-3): SQTIHQWPATLVQPVGSPLSLECTVEGTSNPNLYWYRQAAGRGLQLLFYSVGIGQISSEVPQNLSASRPQDRQFILSSKKLLLSDSGFYLCAWRKGLFSGNTIYFGEGSWLTVV.

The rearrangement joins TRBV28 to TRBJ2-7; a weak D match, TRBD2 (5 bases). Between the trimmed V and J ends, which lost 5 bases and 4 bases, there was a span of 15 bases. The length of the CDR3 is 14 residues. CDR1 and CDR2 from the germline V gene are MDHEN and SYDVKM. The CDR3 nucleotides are TGTGCCAGCAGTACCCCTTTACAGCGGTACGAGCAGTACTTC. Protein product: CASSTPLQRYEQYF.

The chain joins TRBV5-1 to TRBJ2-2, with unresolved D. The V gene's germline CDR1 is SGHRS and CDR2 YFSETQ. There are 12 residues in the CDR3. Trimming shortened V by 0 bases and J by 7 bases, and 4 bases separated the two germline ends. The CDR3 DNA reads TGCGCCAGCAGCTTGGAGGGCGGGGAGCTGTTTTTT. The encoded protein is CASSLEGGELFF.

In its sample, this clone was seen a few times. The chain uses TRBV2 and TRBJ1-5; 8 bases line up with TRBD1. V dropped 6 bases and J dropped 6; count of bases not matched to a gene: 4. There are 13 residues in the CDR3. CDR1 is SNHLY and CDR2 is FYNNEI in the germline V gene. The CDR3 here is CASSSDRGQPQHF. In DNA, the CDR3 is TGTGCCAGCAGCAGCGACAGGGGTCAGCCCCAGCATTTT.

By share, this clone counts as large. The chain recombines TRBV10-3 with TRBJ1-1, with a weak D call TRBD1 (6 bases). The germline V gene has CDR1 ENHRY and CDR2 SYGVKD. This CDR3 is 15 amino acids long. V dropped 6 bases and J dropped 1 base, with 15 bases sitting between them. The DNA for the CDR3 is TGTGCCATCAGCCCAGGGACAAATCAGAACACTGAAGCTTTCTTT. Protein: CAISPGTNQNTEAFF.